The T cell receptor beta chain described here comes from a study of beta chain features in type 1 diabetes. Overall study context: Healthy donors and patients showed comparable age, gender and cell yields. Study-level points and caveats: Across all four CD4+ subsets, people with type 1 diabetes showed modestly shorter TCRB CDR3s. Across patients, naive, central memory and Treg TCRB repertoires exhibited apparently greater similarity than was observed across healthy donors.

This clone was counted between two and nine times. Its specificity is not known. Expressed TCRB transcripts were sequenced because the entire RNA isolate underwent reverse transcription. Here immunoSEQ multiplex PCR was the method, and the copy in TCRdb shows in-frame clones only, minus some. This table holds a few hundred thousand clones, approximately 10% found once. V was pared by 3 bases and J by 2 bases, with 4 bases of the junction left unmatched. This CDR3 has 13 amino acids. From germline, CDR1 is GTSNPN and CDR2 SVGIG (reference sequence). A CD45RO/CCR7/CD25/CD127/CD95/CD27 panel sorted naive, central memory, regulatory and stem cell-like memory CD4+ cells. Sorting produced populations that all topped 95% purity.

This TCR was sampled from a man younger than 45 with type 1 diabetes. Material: naive CD4+ T cells from blood. This sequence joins TRBV30 and TRBJ2-7, with TRBD1 matching 7 bases. The CDR3 sequence is CAWRRGRPYEQYF. The CDR3 bases are TGTGCCTGGAGGAGGGGGCGCCCCTACGAGCAGTACTTC.